This T cell receptor beta chain derives from a study of T-cell reconstitution after alpha-beta-depleted transplantation in children. Study-wide findings and caveats: Reportedly, alpha-beta T cells present about two months post-transplant originated from several hundred expanded clones of graft origin. Certain patients had high TCRbeta diversity at day 60, and it came from recipient T cells and thymic progenitors that survived. T-cell counts and diversity were attributed mostly to newly produced T cells one year after transplant.

Comment on this clonotype: Its target is not known.

The library targeted TCRbeta and was prepared with unique molecular identifiers. MiXCR, applied by TCRdb to the PCR reads, yields one record per CDR3 protein. This sample has 580,000 or so distinct CDR3 sequences, with more than 20% found just once. Germline values: CDR1 SQVTM, CDR2 ANQGSEA. V gave up 5 bases and J gave up 7 bases; unmatched junction bases: 25. This CDR3 spans 20 amino acids. The chain joins TRBV29-1 to TRBJ2-1, with 11 bases fitting TRBD1. The sequencing here drew on PBMCs, mostly from graft donor cells, taken 360 days after TCRalphabeta/CD19-depleted stem cell transplant. The origin of this receptor is a boy less than two years old who had a stem cell transplant for acute myeloid leukemia, so the T cells may come from the graft donor. CDR3 DNA sequence: TGCAGCGTTTTCGGACCCGGGACAGGGGGTCCCGATCTGCTCTATAATGAGCAGTTCTTC. Its protein is CSVFGPGTGGPDLLYNEQFF.